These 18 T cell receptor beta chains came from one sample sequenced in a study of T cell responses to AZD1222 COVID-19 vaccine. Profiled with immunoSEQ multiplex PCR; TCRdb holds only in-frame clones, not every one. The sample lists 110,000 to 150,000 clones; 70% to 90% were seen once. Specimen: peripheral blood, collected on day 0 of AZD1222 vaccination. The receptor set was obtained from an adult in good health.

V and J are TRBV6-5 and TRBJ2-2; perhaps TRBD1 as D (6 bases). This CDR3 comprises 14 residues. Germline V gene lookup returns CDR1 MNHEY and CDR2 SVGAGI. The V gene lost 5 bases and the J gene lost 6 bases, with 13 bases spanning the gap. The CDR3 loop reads CASSNRAGPGELFF. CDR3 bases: TGTGCCAGCAGTAACAGGGCGGGTCCCGGGGAGCTGTTTTTT.

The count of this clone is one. The CDR3 is CSASGTAAYGYTF. The CDR3 DNA sequence: TGCAGTGCTAGTGGGACCGCAGCCTATGGCTACACCTTC. The chain couples TRBV20-1 to TRBJ1-2, with D maybe TRBD1 (5 bases). V was pared by 3 bases and J by 4 bases, with 12 bases between. The V gene's germline CDR1 is DFQATT and CDR2 SNEGSKA (reference sequence). CDR3 size: 13 residues.

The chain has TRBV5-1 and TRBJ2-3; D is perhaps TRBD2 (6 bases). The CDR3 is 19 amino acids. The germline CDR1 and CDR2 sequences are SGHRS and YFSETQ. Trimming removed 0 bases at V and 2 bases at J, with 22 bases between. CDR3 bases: TGCGCCAGCAGCTTGGCTGTGGTCGGGGGTCAATTTTACACAGATACGCAGTATTTT. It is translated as CASSLAVVGGQFYTDTQYF.

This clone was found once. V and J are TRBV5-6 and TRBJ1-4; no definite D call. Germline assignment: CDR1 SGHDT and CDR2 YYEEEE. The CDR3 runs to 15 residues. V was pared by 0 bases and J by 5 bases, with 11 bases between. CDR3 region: CASSLAETENEKLFF. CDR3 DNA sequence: TGTGCCAGCAGCTTGGCGGAGACGGAGAATGAAAAACTGTTTTTT.

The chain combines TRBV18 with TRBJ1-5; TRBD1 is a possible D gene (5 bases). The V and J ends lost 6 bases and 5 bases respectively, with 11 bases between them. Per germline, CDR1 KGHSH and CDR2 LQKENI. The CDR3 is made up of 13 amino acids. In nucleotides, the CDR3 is TGTGCCAGCTCCCTAGACAGCTATCAGCCCCAGCATTTT. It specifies CASSLDSYQPQHF. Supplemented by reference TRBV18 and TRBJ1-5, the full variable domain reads NAGVMQNPRHLVRRRGQEARLRCSPMKGHSHVYWYRQLPEEGLKFMVYLQKENIIDESGMPKERFSAEFPKEGPSILRIQQVVRGDSAAYFCASSLDSYQPQHFGDGTRLSIL.

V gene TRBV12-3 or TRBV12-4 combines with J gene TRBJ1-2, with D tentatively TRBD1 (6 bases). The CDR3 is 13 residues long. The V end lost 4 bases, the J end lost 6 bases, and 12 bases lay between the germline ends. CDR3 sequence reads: CASSSRQGNGYTF. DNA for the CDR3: TGTGCCAGCAGTTCGAGGCAGGGGAATGGCTACACCTTC.

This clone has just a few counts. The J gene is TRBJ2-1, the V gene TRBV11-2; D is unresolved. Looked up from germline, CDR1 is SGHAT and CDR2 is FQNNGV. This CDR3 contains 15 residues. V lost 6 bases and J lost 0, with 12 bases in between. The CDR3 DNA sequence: TGTGCCAGCAGTTTGGACGTACTCTCCTACAATGAGCAGTTCTTC. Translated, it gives CASSLDVLSYNEQFF.

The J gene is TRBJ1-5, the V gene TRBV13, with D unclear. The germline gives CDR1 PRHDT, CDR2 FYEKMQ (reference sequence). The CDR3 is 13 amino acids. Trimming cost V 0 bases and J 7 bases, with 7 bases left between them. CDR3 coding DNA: TGTGCCAGCAGCTTAGGGGAAATCCAGCCCCAGCATTTT. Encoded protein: CASSLGEIQPQHF.

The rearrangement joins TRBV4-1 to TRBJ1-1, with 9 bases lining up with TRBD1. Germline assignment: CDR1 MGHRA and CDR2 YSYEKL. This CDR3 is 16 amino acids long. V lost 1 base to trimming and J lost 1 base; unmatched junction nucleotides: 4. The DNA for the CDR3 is TGCGCCAGCAGCCAAGCCCCGGGACAGGGGAACACTGAAGCTTTCTTT. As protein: CASSQAPGQGNTEAFF.

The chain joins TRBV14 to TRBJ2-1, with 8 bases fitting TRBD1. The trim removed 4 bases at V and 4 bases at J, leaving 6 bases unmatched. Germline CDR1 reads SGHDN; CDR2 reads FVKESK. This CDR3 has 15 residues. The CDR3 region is CASSRMTGAYNEQFF. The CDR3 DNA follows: TGTGCCAGCAGCCGTATGACAGGGGCGTACAATGAGCAGTTCTTC.

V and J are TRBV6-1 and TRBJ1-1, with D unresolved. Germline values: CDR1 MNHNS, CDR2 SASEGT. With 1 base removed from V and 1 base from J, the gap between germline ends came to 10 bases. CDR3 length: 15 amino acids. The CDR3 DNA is TGTGCCAGCAGTGAAGGGAGGGTCGGGAACACTGAAGCTTTCTTT. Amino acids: CASSEGRVGNTEAFF.

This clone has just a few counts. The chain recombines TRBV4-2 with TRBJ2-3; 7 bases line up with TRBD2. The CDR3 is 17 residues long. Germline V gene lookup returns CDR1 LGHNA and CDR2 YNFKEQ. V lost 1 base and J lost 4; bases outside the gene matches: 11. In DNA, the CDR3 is TGTGCCAGCAGCCAAGTGGCTAGCGGCGACACCCCAGATACGCAGTATTTT. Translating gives CASSQVASGDTPDTQYF.

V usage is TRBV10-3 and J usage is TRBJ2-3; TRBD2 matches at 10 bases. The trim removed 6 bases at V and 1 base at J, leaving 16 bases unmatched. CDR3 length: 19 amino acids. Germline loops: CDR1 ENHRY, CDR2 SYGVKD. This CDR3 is CAISPASGGVGLGTDTQYF. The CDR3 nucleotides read TGTGCCATCAGCCCTGCGAGCGGGGGGGTTGGGCTGGGCACAGATACGCAGTATTTT.

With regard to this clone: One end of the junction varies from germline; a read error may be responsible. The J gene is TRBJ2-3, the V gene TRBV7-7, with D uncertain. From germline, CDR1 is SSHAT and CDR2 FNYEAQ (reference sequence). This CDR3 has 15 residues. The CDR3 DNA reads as TGTGCTAGCAGCCCCCTTCGTGGGGTCCCGGATACGCAGTATTTT. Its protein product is CASSPLRGVPDTQYF.

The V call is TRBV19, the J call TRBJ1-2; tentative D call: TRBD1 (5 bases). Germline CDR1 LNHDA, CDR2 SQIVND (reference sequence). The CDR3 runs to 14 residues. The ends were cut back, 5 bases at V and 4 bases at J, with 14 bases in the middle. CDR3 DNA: TGTGCCAGTAGTCCCCCGTCGGGGGGCTATGGCTACACCTTC. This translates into CASSPPSGGYGYTF.

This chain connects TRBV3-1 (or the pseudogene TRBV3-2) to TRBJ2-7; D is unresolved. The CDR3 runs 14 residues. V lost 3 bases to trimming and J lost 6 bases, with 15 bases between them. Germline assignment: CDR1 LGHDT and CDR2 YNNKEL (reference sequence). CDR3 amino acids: CASSQAWFRLEQYF. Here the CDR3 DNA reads TGTGCCAGCAGCCAGGCCTGGTTCCGCCTCGAGCAGTACTTC.

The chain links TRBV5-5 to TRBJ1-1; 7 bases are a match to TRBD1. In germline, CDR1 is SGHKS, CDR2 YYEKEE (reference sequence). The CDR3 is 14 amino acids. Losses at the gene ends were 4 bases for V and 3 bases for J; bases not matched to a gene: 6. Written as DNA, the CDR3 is TGTGCCAGCAGCCGCCGGCAGGGGGACACTGAAGCTTTCTTT. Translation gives CASSRRQGDTEAFF.

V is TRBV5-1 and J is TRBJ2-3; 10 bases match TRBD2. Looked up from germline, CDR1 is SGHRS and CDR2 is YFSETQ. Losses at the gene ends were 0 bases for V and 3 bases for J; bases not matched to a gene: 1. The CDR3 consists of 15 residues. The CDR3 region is CASSLGSGGTDTQYF. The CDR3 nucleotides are TGCGCCAGCAGCTTGGGTAGCGGGGGGACAGATACGCAGTATTTT.